Following are 30 T cell receptor beta chains from one sample sequenced in a study of post-analysis software for immune sequencing data. Tagging with unique molecular identifiers was a feature of the TCR beta cDNA libraries. TCRdb re-analysed the PCR reads in MiXCR, keeping a single row per CDR3 protein. Among hundreds of thousands of distinct CDR3 sequences listed, 25% to 30% were seen once. Which antigens these TCRs recognize remains unknown. Study results and caveats: There were a handful of TRBV segments more frequent in patients than controls, and TRBV5-6, TRBV5-1 and TRBV20-1 were among them.

The specimen was blood. These TCRs come from a girl aged 10-17 years with multiple sclerosis.

The chain carries TRBV7-2 and TRBJ1-5, with TRBD1 matching over 7 bases. The CDR3 has 13 residues. V lost 5 bases, J lost 11 bases, and 9 bases stayed unmatched. The germline V gene has CDR1 SGHTA and CDR2 FQGNSA. CDR3 in DNA: TGTGCCAGCAGCCCGGGACAGACTAAGACCCAGCATTTT. It encodes CASSPGQTKTQHF. Full variable domain (remainder filled in from reference TRBV7-2 and TRBJ1-5): GAGVSQSPSNKVTEKGKDVELRCDPISGHTALYWYRQSLGQGLEFLIYFQGNSAPDKSGLPSDRFSAERTGGSVSTLTIQRTQQEDSAVYLCASSPGQTKTQHFGDGTRLSIL.

The chain is built from TRBV12-3 or TRBV12-4 and TRBJ2-2; D perhaps matches TRBD2 (7 bases). Trimming took 5 bases from V and 1 from J, leaving 17 bases between them. The CDR3 is 17 amino acids. CDR3 in amino acids: CASSNPRGAKNTGELFF. In DNA, the CDR3 is TGTGCCAGCAGTAACCCACGGGGGGCAAAGAACACCGGGGAGCTGTTTTTT.

The chain couples TRBV7-2 to TRBJ1-4; tentatively, D is TRBD1 (6 bases). Germline assignment: CDR1 SGHTA and CDR2 FQGNSA. CDR3 length equals 14 residues. V was clipped by 5 bases and J by 8 bases, with 15 bases between them. The CDR3 DNA reads as TGTGCCAGCAGCCCACAGGGTGGGCTGGAAAAACTGTTTTTT. Translated, it gives CASSPQGGLEKLFF.

The chain's CDR3 is CSARPRLPGAGYEQYF. In DNA form, the CDR3 reads TGCAGTGCTAGACCTCGGCTCCCTGGGGCCGGGTACGAGCAGTACTTC. The chain combines TRBV20-1 with TRBJ2-7; a weak D match, TRBD1 (5 bases). Germline V gene data show CDR1 as DFQATT and CDR2 as SNEGSKA (reference sequence). This CDR3 is 16 amino acids long. Trimming stripped 2 bases from V and 4 bases from J, with 21 bases between.

The chain is built from TRBV20-1 and TRBJ2-7, with D possibly called TRBD1 or TRBD2 (5 bases each). Germline values: CDR1 DFQATT, CDR2 SNEGSKA (reference sequence). The CDR3 covers 11 residues. V was pared by 5 bases and J by 3 bases, with 8 bases between. CDR3 nucleotide sequence: TGCAGTGCTCTGGGGGACTACGAGCAGTACTTC. Translating it yields CSALGDYEQYF.

This clonotype has a handful of counts. The genes are TRBV6-2 or TRBV6-3 and TRBJ1-5, with D unresolved. The length of the CDR3 is 13 residues. Germline values: CDR1 MNHEY, CDR2 SVGEGT. The V end lost 7 bases, the J end lost 3 bases, and 10 bases lay between the germline ends. The CDR3 nucleotides are TGTGCCAGCACGTGGGGATTCAATCAGCCCCAGCATTTT. Encoded protein: CASTWGFNQPQHF.

This clonotype was observed a handful of times. J is TRBJ2-4 and V is TRBV28, with TRBD1 identical over 10 bases. The CDR3 length is 13 residues. Trimming removed 7 bases from V and 5 bases from J; junction bases left unmatched: 2. Germline assignment: CDR1 MDHEN and CDR2 SYDVKM. CDR3 bases: TGTGCCAGCAAGACAGGGGGCCAAAACATTCAGTACTTC. This sequence encodes CASKTGGQNIQYF.

This clonotype was counted between two and nine times. The chain joins TRBV6-5 to TRBJ2-1; unclear D gene. Germline V lookup: CDR1 MNHEY, CDR2 SVGAGI. The V gene lost 4 bases and the J gene lost 3 bases, with 10 bases spanning the gap. CDR3 length: 14 amino acids. CDR3 in amino acids: CASSSRTDYNEQFF. For the CDR3, the DNA is TGTGCCAGCAGTTCCAGGACCGACTACAATGAGCAGTTCTTC.

The chain couples TRBV20-1 to TRBJ1-1; 8 bases are a match to TRBD1. The CDR3 has 14 amino acids. With 6 bases clipped from V and 5 bases from J, the junction kept 11 bases outside the gene matches. Germline-derived CDR1 and CDR2 are DFQATT and SNEGSKA (reference sequence). The CDR3 loop reads CSADSWTGRTEAFF. The CDR3 nucleotides are TGCAGTGCCGACTCATGGACAGGGCGAACTGAAGCTTTCTTT.

This chain joins TRBV7-2 and TRBJ2-7, with D perhaps matching TRBD1 or TRBD2 (5 bases each). The CDR3 has 15 amino acids. CDR1 SGHTA and CDR2 FQGNSA come from the germline V gene. V shed 1 base and J shed 0 bases, with 10 bases lying between them. DNA of the CDR3: TGTGCCAGCAGCTTAGACACCGGGACCTCCTACGAGCAGTACTTC. It translates to CASSLDTGTSYEQYF.

The gene calls are TRBV19 and TRBJ2-7; D perhaps matches TRBD1 (6 bases). The CDR3 sequence is 13 residues long. The germline V gene encodes CDR1 LNHDA and CDR2 SQIVND (reference sequence). Trimming cost V 4 bases and J 4 bases, with 11 bases left between them. The CDR3, as DNA: TGTGCCAGTAGTAACCAACAGGGTTACGAGCAGTACTTC. Amino acid sequence: CASSNQQGYEQYF.

This clonotype occurred a few times. The chain links TRBV20-1 to TRBJ1-6; tentatively, D is TRBD1 (6 bases). The germline V and J ends were trimmed by 0 bases and 0 bases, with 21 bases remaining between them. Per the germline V gene, CDR1 is DFQATT and CDR2 is SNEGSKA (reference sequence). The CDR3 is 20 residues long. The DNA of the CDR3 is TGCAGTGCTAGAGATAATCCCCCCGACAGGCCGAGCTCCTATAATTCACCCCTCCACTTT. Encoded protein: CSARDNPPDRPSSYNSPLHF.

This clonotype was seen only a few times. The V call is TRBV6-2 or TRBV6-3, the J call TRBJ2-7; TRBD1 is a possible D gene (5 bases). Trimming left V 0 bases short and J 7 bases short, with 25 bases between. The germline V gene has CDR1 MNHEY and CDR2 SVGEGT. CDR3 length: 18 amino acids. The CDR3: CASSYSDGRASSYNEQYF. In DNA form, the CDR3 reads TGTGCCAGCAGTTACTCTGACGGCAGGGCGAGCTCCTACAATGAGCAGTACTTC.

This rearrangement joins TRBV28 to TRBJ1-2; D uncertain. The CDR3 runs 16 residues. Trimming pared 3 bases from V and 0 bases from J, leaving 14 bases between. The germline V gene encodes CDR1 MDHEN and CDR2 SYDVKM. CDR3 DNA: TGTGCCAGCAGTTTCCATAGTAGAGGTACTAACTATGGCTACACCTTC. Its protein product is CASSFHSRGTNYGYTF.

This clonotype has more than one count but fewer than ten. V is TRBV5-1 and J is TRBJ2-7; 10 bases fit TRBD2. The CDR3 loop spans 17 amino acids. Per the germline V gene, CDR1 is SGHRS and CDR2 is YFSETQ. V was pared by 5 bases and J by 4 bases, with 15 bases of the junction left unmatched. In DNA, the CDR3 is TGCGCCAGCAGACGAACCCCTAGCGGGAGTACCGGGTACGAGCAGTACTTC. Protein sequence: CASRRTPSGSTGYEQYF. Together with reference TRBV5-1 and TRBJ2-7, the CDR3 gives the full variable domain: KAGVTQTPRYLIKTRGQQVTLSCSPISGHRSVSWYQQTPGQGLQFLFEYFSETQRNKGNFPGRFSGRQFSNSRSEMNVSTLELGDSALYLCASRRTPSGSTGYEQYFGPGTRLTVT.

V is TRBV10-3 and J is TRBJ2-5; D possibly corresponds to TRBD1 (6 bases). The CDR3 has 13 residues. The germline CDR1 and CDR2 sequences are ENHRY and SYGVKD. The V end was cut by 6 bases, the J end by 1 base, with 9 bases between. CDR3 bases: TGTGCCATCAGGGGGACACGCCAAGAGACCCAGTACTTC. Its protein product is CAIRGTRQETQYF.

This clonotype was observed a handful of times. The V gene is TRBV20-1, the J gene TRBJ1-5; 12 nucleotides align to TRBD1. The length of the CDR3 is 15 residues. Germline CDR1 reads DFQATT; CDR2 reads SNEGSKA (reference sequence). Unmatched junction bases numbered 10, after V lost 6 bases and J lost 7 bases. The CDR3 DNA sequence: TGCAGTGCCCGGGGACAGGGGGCTCTTGGACAGCCCCAGCATTTT. Translating gives CSARGQGALGQPQHF.

This rearrangement joins TRBV9 to TRBJ2-3; TRBD2 matches 8 bases. Germline V gives CDR1 SGDLS, CDR2 YYNGEE. V trimming: 2 bases; J trimming: 2 bases; junction bases outside the gene matches: 4. The CDR3 is made up of 15 amino acids. The CDR3 is CASSVRAGDTDTQYF. The CDR3 DNA follows: TGTGCCAGCAGCGTTCGAGCGGGAGACACAGATACGCAGTATTTT.

With respect to this clonotype: One end of the junction is discordant with germline, which a read error may explain. The CDR3 DNA reads TGTGCCAGCAGCTTAGTCGGGGCTTTGGACACTGAAGCGTTCTTT. It translates to CASSLVGALDTEAFF. The chain is built from TRBV7-9 and TRBJ1-1; the D gene is possibly TRBD1 (5 bases). CDR1 is SEHNR, CDR2 FQNEAQ, per germline (reference sequence). This CDR3 is 15 amino acids long.

This clonotype was picked up a small number of times. The rearrangement links TRBV6-5 to TRBJ2-1; possible D gene TRBD1, 5 bases. Germline V CDR1 and CDR2: MNHEY, SVGAGI. The CDR3 covers 14 residues. Trimming cost V 2 bases and J 8 bases, with 13 bases left between them. The CDR3 region has the DNA TGTGCCAGCAGTTACGGGCCAGGGTGGGATGAGCAGTTCTTC. Its translation is CASSYGPGWDEQFF.

This clonotype was detected a few times. The genes are TRBV10-3 and TRBJ1-6, with a tentative D call TRBD1 (5 bases). Trimming shortened V by 1 base and J by 0 bases, and 7 bases separated the two germline ends. The CDR3 sequence is 16 residues long. CDR1 is ENHRY and CDR2 is SYGVKD in the germline V gene. In DNA form, the CDR3 reads TGTGCCATCAGTGAGTTCAGGGACTCCTATAATTCACCCCTCCACTTT. Translation: CAISEFRDSYNSPLHF.

The V call is TRBV10-3, the J call TRBJ2-6; the match to TRBD1 covers 8 bases. CDR1 is ENHRY and CDR2 is SYGVKD in the germline V gene. V gave up 6 bases and J gave up 0 bases; unmatched junction bases: 10. CDR3 length: 18 residues. This CDR3 reads CAIRAGTGNVSGANVLTF. CDR3 coding DNA: TGTGCCATCAGAGCCGGGACAGGCAACGTCTCTGGGGCCAACGTCCTGACTTTC.

This clonotype appeared many times. DNA of the CDR3: TGCAGCGTTGATGGGGACAGGCGACAAGAGACCCAGTACTTC. It codes for CSVDGDRRQETQYF. The rearrangement links TRBV29-1 to TRBJ2-5, with 8 bases lining up with TRBD1. The CDR3 totals 14 residues. J lost 2 bases, V lost 3 bases, and 5 bases had no gene match. Germline V CDR1 and CDR2: SQVTM, ANQGSEA.

V usage is TRBV15 and J usage is TRBJ2-7, with TRBD2 matching over 9 bases. V trimming: 0 bases; J trimming: 6 bases; junction bases outside the gene matches: 9. Per the germline V gene, CDR1 is LNHNV and CDR2 is YYDKDF (reference sequence). This CDR3 spans 16 amino acids. The CDR3 sequence is CATSREAPGLASEQYF. The CDR3 DNA follows: TGTGCCACCAGCAGAGAGGCACCGGGACTAGCATCCGAGCAGTACTTC.

The rearrangement uses TRBV12-3 or TRBV12-4 and TRBJ1-6; TRBD1 is a possible D gene (5 bases). CDR3 size: 15 residues. V lost 6 bases and J lost 7, with 16 bases in between. The CDR3 loop is CASSSPSGGNSPLHF. The CDR3 coding sequence is TGTGCCAGCAGCTCCCCCTCCGGGGGGAATTCACCCCTCCACTTT.

The V call is TRBV20-1, the J call TRBJ2-5, with 8 bases that match TRBD1. V gave up 6 bases and J gave up 3 bases; unmatched junction bases: 3. Germline CDR1 is DFQATT and CDR2 is SNEGSKA (reference sequence). The CDR3 extends over 12 amino acids. CDR3 region: CSATTGEETQYF. Written as DNA, the CDR3 is TGCAGTGCAACGACAGGGGAAGAGACCCAGTACTTC.

There are a few counts of this clonotype. This chain joins TRBV7-9 and TRBJ2-1, with D possibly TRBD2 on 5 matching bases. Germline CDR1 is SEHNR and CDR2 is FQNEAQ (reference sequence). This CDR3 has 16 residues. The V and J ends lost 1 base and 4 bases respectively, with 14 bases between them. The chain's CDR3 is CASSLVAGKPYNEQFF. The CDR3 DNA is TGTGCCAGCAGCTTAGTGGCCGGGAAGCCATACAATGAGCAGTTCTTC.

This clonotype was found a few times. The chain recombines TRBV10-3 with TRBJ2-3; 8 nucleotides align to TRBD1. V lost 6 bases, J lost 4 bases, and 6 bases stayed unmatched. The V gene's germline CDR1 is ENHRY and CDR2 SYGVKD. The CDR3 totals 14 residues. The CDR3 DNA reads as TGTGCCATCAGGGAAAGGACAGGGTCAGATACGCAGTATTTT. Encoded protein: CAIRERTGSDTQYF.

V usage is TRBV28 and J usage is TRBJ1-6, with D unresolved. V lost 2 bases to trimming and J lost 12 bases, with 17 bases between them. CDR3 length equals 15 residues. CDR1 is MDHEN, CDR2 SYDVKM, per germline. The CDR3 bases are TGTGCCAGCAGTTTAGCGACCCGGACCGGTGGACCCCTCCACTTT. This sequence encodes CASSLATRTGGPLHF.

This clonotype showed up just a few times. V gene TRBV5-1 combines with J gene TRBJ2-1; D is perhaps TRBD2 (7 bases). The CDR3 has 15 residues. Per the germline V gene, CDR1 is SGHRS and CDR2 is YFSETQ. Trimming removed 4 bases at V and 2 bases at J, with 13 bases between. The CDR3 loop is CASSIDGGPYNEQFF. The CDR3 DNA reads TGCGCCAGCAGCATAGACGGGGGGCCCTACAATGAGCAGTTCTTC.